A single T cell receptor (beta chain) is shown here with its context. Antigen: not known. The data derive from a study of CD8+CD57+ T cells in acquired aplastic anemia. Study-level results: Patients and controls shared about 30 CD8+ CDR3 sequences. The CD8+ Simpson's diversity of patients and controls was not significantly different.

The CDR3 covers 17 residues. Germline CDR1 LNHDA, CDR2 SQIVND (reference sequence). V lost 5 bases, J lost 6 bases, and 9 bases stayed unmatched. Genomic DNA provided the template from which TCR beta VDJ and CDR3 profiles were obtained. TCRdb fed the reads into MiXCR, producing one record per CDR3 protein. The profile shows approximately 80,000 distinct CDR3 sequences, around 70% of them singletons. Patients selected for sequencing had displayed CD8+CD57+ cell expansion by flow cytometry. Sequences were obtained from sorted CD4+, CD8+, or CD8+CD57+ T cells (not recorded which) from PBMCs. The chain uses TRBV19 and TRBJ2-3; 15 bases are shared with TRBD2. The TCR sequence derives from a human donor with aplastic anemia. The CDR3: CASSFGTSGGIQDTQYF. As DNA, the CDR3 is TGTGCCAGTAGTTTCGGGACTAGCGGGGGGATTCAGGATACGCAGTATTTT. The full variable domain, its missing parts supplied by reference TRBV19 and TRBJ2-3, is DGGITQSPKYLFRKEGQNVTLSCEQNLNHDAMYWYRQDPGQGLRLIYYSQIVNDFQKGDIAEGYSVSREKKESFPLTVTSAQKNPTAFYLCASSFGTSGGIQDTQYFGPGTRLTVL.